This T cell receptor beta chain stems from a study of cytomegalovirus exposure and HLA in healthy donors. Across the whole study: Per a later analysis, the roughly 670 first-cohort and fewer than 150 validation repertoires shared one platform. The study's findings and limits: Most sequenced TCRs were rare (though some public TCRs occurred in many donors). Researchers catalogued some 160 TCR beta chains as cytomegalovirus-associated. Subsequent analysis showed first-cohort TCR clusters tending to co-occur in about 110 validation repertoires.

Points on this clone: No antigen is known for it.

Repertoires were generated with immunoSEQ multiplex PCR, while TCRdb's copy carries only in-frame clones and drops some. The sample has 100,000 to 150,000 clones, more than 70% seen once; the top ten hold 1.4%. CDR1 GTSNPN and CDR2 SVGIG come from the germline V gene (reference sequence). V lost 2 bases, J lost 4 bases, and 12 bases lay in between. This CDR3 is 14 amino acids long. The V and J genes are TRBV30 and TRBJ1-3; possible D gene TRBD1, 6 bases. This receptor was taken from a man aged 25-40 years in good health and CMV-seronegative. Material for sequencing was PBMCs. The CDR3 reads CAWSPGHTGNTIYF. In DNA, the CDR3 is TGTGCCTGGAGTCCGGGACATACAGGAAACACCATATATTTT.